These T cell receptor beta chains were read from a single sample in a study of blood T cell repertoires in COVID-19. Using immunoSEQ multiplex PCR, the repertoire was profiled, and TCRdb retains in-frame clones only, with some absent. The sample records under 60,000 clones, roughly 80% being singletons. The sequencing sample was made of peripheral blood. Every receptor here comes from a human donor in a cohort sampled during active COVID-19. CDR3s include the opening cysteine and the closing phenylalanine or tryptophan. Clone size is given for some rows only: seen once, a few or many times, or a class if the clone is expanded.

>TRBV7-3|TRBJ2-1|NA
CATGLAGANEQFF
>TRBV27|TRBJ2-7|NA
CASSLDRVYEQYF
>TRBV5-1|TRBJ2-1|NA
CASSSLAGRGEQFF
>TRBV27|TRBJ2-3|medium-sized
CASSEGLAGLTDTQYF
>TRBV9|TRBJ2-1|NA
CASSQLAGGPDEQFF
>TRBV30|TRBJ2-5|NA
CAWGGLEETQYF
>TRBV6-2/TRBV6-3|TRBJ1-1|NA
CASSDWDITNTEAFF
>TRBV6-4|TRBJ2-6|NA
CASRRVPGANVLTF
>TRBV11-2|TRBJ1-1|NA
CASSLSGLGTEAFF
>TRBV7-8|TRBJ1-4|few
CASSLGGWGEKLFF
>TRBV5-4|TRBJ2-3|NA
CAGSPGQADTQYF
>TRBV6-6|TRBJ2-7|NA
CASSSPGSRQYF
>TRBV11-2|TRBJ1-2|NA
CASSLVSGVYGYTF
>TRBV4-2|TRBJ1-2|NA
CASSQQGQGWDGYTF
>TRBV11-2|TRBJ1-2|NA
CASSLGQGYGYTF
>TRBV4-2|TRBJ1-1|NA
CASSQSTGLNTEAFF
>TRBV5-1|TRBJ1-3|NA
CASSLVPTGTSGNTIYF
>TRBV20-1|TRBJ2-7|NA
CSASDRSGYYEQYF